This T cell receptor beta chain was sequenced during a study of blood T cell repertoires in COVID-19. The method was immunoSEQ multiplex PCR; TCRdb's version includes in-frame clones alone and lacks a portion of them. The repertoire has about 210,000 clones, about four fifths of them found once; the top ten carry roughly 2.7%. Sequencing was done on a sample of peripheral blood. The clonotype comes from a woman between 35 and 50 years old with active or convalescent COVID-19.

The DNA of the CDR3 is TGTGCCAGCAGCCCTGCTCTGACTAGCGTCAATGAGCAGTTCTTC. Residues: CASSPALTSVNEQFF. The chain employs TRBV3-1 (or the pseudogene TRBV3-2) and TRBJ2-1; 8 nucleotides line up with TRBD2. After removal of 4 bases from V and 6 bases from J, the junction contained 8 bases not matched to a gene. The CDR3 is 15 residues long. Germline V gene sequence: CDR1 LGHDT, CDR2 YNNKEL (reference sequence).